Presented here are 14 T cell receptor beta chains from one specimen sequenced in a study of radiotherapy plus CTLA-4 blockade in lung cancer. Sequencing was performed with immunoSEQ multiplex PCR; in TCRdb, only in-frame clones are kept and a portion is missing. The data contain roughly 97,000 clones, about four fifths of them singletons. The sequencing used peripheral blood, collected from a patient treated with radiotherapy plus ipilimumab. The receptors here all came from a human donor with non-small cell lung cancer who had a partial response to radiotherapy plus ipilimumab. Some clones in this sample may be carry-over from other donors' samples.

This clone was counted a few times. The genes are TRBV7-2 and TRBJ2-7; D may be TRBD2 (6 bases). In germline, CDR1 is SGHTA, CDR2 FQGNSA. The CDR3 has 15 amino acids. Trimming stripped 1 base from V and 4 bases from J, with 14 bases between. CDR3 sequence reads: CASSLVQAEGYEQYF. The CDR3 DNA is TGTGCCAGCAGCTTAGTACAGGCGGAGGGATACGAGCAGTACTTC. The variable domain in full, completed from reference TRBV7-2 and TRBJ2-7, reads GAGVSQSPSNKVTEKGKDVELRCDPISGHTALYWYRQSLGQGLEFLIYFQGNSAPDKSGLPSDRFSAERTGGSVSTLTIQRTQQEDSAVYLCASSLVQAEGYEQYFGPGTRLTVT.

This chain uses TRBV18 with TRBJ2-1, with 8 bases lining up with TRBD2. This CDR3 contains 15 residues. Germline trimming cut 2 bases from V and 3 bases from J; bases unmatched to any gene: 3. From germline, CDR1 is KGHSH and CDR2 LQKENI. The CDR3 DNA follows: TGTGCCAGCTCACCAGAGCGGGAGAACTACAATGAGCAGTTCTTC. Its protein product is CASSPERENYNEQFF. Variable domain in full (rest from reference TRBV18 and TRBJ2-1): NAGVMQNPRHLVRRRGQEARLRCSPMKGHSHVYWYRQLPEEGLKFMVYLQKENIIDESGMPKERFSAEFPKEGPSILRIQQVVRGDSAAYFCASSPERENYNEQFFGPGTRLTVL.

This chain links TRBV7-9 with TRBJ1-4, with D unclear. Between the trimmed V and J ends, which lost 0 bases and 4 bases, there was a span of 6 bases. Per germline, CDR1 SEHNR and CDR2 FQNEAQ (reference sequence). The CDR3 sequence is 14 residues long. CDR3 DNA: TGTGCCAGCAGCTTAGCCGGTGGTAATGAAAAACTGTTTTTT. Its protein is CASSLAGGNEKLFF.

This rearrangement joins TRBV18 to TRBJ2-3; 10 nucleotides agree with TRBD1. Germline CDR1 and CDR2: KGHSH and LQKENI. Germline trimming cut 3 bases from V and 4 bases from J; bases unmatched to any gene: 4. The CDR3 is made up of 15 amino acids. CDR3 in DNA: TGTGCCAGCTCACCCGGGACAGGGGATGCAGATACGCAGTATTTT. This gives the protein CASSPGTGDADTQYF.

CDR3 nucleotide sequence: TGTGCCAGTAGAACTAGCGGGAGTTCCTACAATGAGCAGTTCTTC. This gives the protein CASRTSGSSYNEQFF. V and J are TRBV19 and TRBJ2-1; 11 bases are shared with TRBD2. The length of the CDR3 is 15 residues. V lost 6 bases to trimming and J lost 1 base; unmatched junction nucleotides: 2. Looked up from germline, CDR1 is LNHDA and CDR2 is SQIVND (reference sequence).

This chain connects TRBV5-4 to TRBJ1-2; D unresolved. The CDR3 covers 13 residues. Germline CDR1 SGHNT, CDR2 YYREEE (reference sequence). Trimming took 4 bases from V and 6 from J, leaving 13 bases between them. CDR3 DNA sequence: TGTGCCAGCAGCCAAGTTGGACTCCATGGCTACACCTTC. It specifies CASSQVGLHGYTF.

This chain joins TRBV9 and TRBJ1-2; D not resolved. Trimming stripped 9 bases from V and 8 bases from J, with 11 bases between. Looked up from germline, CDR1 is SGDLS and CDR2 is YYNGEE. This CDR3 region has 10 residues. Here the CDR3 reads CATQRGGYTF. Here the CDR3 DNA reads TGTGCCACCCAAAGAGGGGGCTACACCTTC.

The V call is TRBV10-3, the J call TRBJ1-2; D possibly corresponds to TRBD1 (5 bases). V lost 7 bases to trimming and J lost 6 bases, with 18 bases between them. The germline gives CDR1 ENHRY, CDR2 SYGVKD. This CDR3 is 14 amino acids long. CDR3 sequence reads: CAITQTTGTNGYTF. Written as DNA, the CDR3 is TGTGCCATCACCCAAACTACAGGAACTAATGGCTACACCTTC.

The V and J genes are TRBV5-1 and TRBJ1-2; possibly TRBD1 for D (5 bases). The germline V and J ends were trimmed by 0 bases and 6 bases, with 15 bases remaining between them. The length of the CDR3 is 15 residues. Germline V gene sequence: CDR1 SGHRS, CDR2 YFSETQ. DNA for the CDR3: TGCGCCAGCAGCTTGGCAGGCAGGGTGCAGAATGGCTACACCTTC. Its protein is CASSLAGRVQNGYTF.

This chain joins TRBV18 and TRBJ2-1; D gene ambiguous. The CDR3 has 13 residues. Trimming left V 6 bases short and J 7 bases short, with 13 bases between. Germline V lookup: CDR1 KGHSH, CDR2 LQKENI. The CDR3 loop is CASSPSRVNEQFF. In DNA form, the CDR3 reads TGTGCCAGCTCCCCCTCACGGGTTAATGAGCAGTTCTTC.

This sequence joins TRBV7-2 and TRBJ2-7, with 8 bases identical to TRBD2. Germline-derived CDR1 and CDR2 are SGHTA and FQGNSA. This CDR3 contains 14 residues. With 2 bases clipped from V and 4 bases from J, the junction kept 4 bases outside the gene matches. As DNA, the CDR3 is TGTGCCAGCAGCTTACAGGGACTAGTTTACGAGCAGTACTTC. Amino acids: CASSLQGLVYEQYF.

The chain carries TRBV29-1 and TRBJ2-3, with 8 nucleotides matching TRBD1. Trimming removed 2 bases from V and 4 bases from J; junction bases left unmatched: 5. Germline lookup yields CDR1 SQVTM and CDR2 ANQGSEA. CDR3 length: 14 residues. CDR3 sequence: CSVEKDRVADTQYF. The CDR3 DNA follows: TGCAGCGTTGAAAAGGACAGGGTCGCAGATACGCAGTATTTT.

This clone has a handful of counts. The chain carries TRBV2 and TRBJ2-5; 11 positions match TRBD2. This CDR3 region has 15 residues. J lost 4 bases, V lost 6 bases, and 7 bases had no gene match. Germline V lookup: CDR1 SNHLY, CDR2 FYNNEI. The CDR3 is CASRYSGRALETQYF. CDR3 bases: TGTGCCAGCAGATATAGCGGGAGGGCCCTAGAGACCCAGTACTTC.

This clone was seen a handful of times. In the same sample, other DNA sequences code for this CDR3. The chain combines TRBV30 with TRBJ1-5, with D maybe TRBD1 (5 bases). The germline V and J ends were trimmed by 0 bases and 5 bases, with 8 bases remaining between them. The CDR3 is made up of 13 amino acids. Germline CDR1 is GTSNPN and CDR2 is SVGIG (reference sequence). The CDR3, as DNA: TGTGCCTGGAGTGTGCAGGGCGATCAGCCCCAGCATTTT. It encodes CAWSVQGDQPQHF.